This is a list of T cell receptor beta chains from one sample in a study of T cell responses to AZD1222 COVID-19 vaccine. Assay used: immunoSEQ multiplex PCR; TCRdb lists only in-frame clones, some missing. The sample consists of about 150,000 clones, around 88% of them appearing once. Sequences were derived from peripheral blood, sampled on day 0 of MenACWY control vaccination. These receptor sequences come from an adult in good health. CDR3s include the opening cysteine and the closing phenylalanine or tryptophan. The D gene is left open where the match is weak.

V gene	J gene	D gene	CDR3 protein
TRBV9	TRBJ1-2	NA	CASSGTGHGYTF
TRBV6-4	TRBJ1-1	NA	CASSDRLGGTEAFF
TRBV28	TRBJ2-6	TRBD1	CASRLTGVNGANVLTF
TRBV6-5	TRBJ1-6	NA	CASSYSTRHNSPLHF
TRBV12-2	TRBJ1-3	NA	CASRPDSSGNTIYF
TRBV7-2	TRBJ2-3	TRBD1	CASKEQGAKDTQYF
TRBV12-3/TRBV12-4	TRBJ1-1	NA	CASSSIGGTEAFF
TRBV30	TRBJ2-4	NA	CAWSGPPRKNIQYF
TRBV11-2	TRBJ1-1	NA	CASSHKGVEAFF
TRBV11-3	TRBJ2-5	TRBD1	CASSLTGVWETQYF
TRBV9	TRBJ1-5	NA	CASSVGDIQPQHF
TRBV5-4	TRBJ2-1	TRBD2	CASRAGTSGRNEQFF
TRBV10-1	TRBJ2-1	NA	CASIVWSSYNEQFF
TRBV5-1	TRBJ1-6	NA	CASRRDGYGSPLHF
TRBV5-8	TRBJ2-7	NA	CASSLVRAYEQYF
TRBV7-3	TRBJ2-2	NA	CASSLLGFGAGELFF
TRBV15	TRBJ2-1	TRBD1	CATSNTGGWVNEQFF
TRBV7-9	TRBJ1-1	NA	CASSLGTAEAFF
TRBV5-1	TRBJ2-1	NA	CASSLGWGIYNEQFF
TRBV7-9	TRBJ1-1	NA	CASSLEVRDEAFF
TRBV11-3	TRBJ2-1	NA	CASSLVQGGSEQFF
TRBV11-1	TRBJ1-1	NA	CASSLMALNTEAFF
TRBV7-2	TRBJ2-2	NA	CASSLLGTGNTGELFF
TRBV3-1/TRBV3-2	TRBJ2-3	NA	CASSQQRPDTDTQYF
TRBV4-3	TRBJ1-2	TRBD1	CASSQDPQGLDGYTF
TRBV7-9	TRBJ2-1	NA	CASSLEGVRGGEQFF
TRBV28	TRBJ2-1	NA	CASTMGNRANNEQFF
TRBV19	TRBJ2-5	NA	CASSERDTSEQETQYF
TRBV4-1	TRBJ1-2	NA	CASSQVLAGRYYGYTF
TRBV28	TRBJ2-6	NA	CASSLTRSGANVLTF
TRBV11-3	TRBJ1-1	NA	CASSLVGGRDTEAFF
TRBV18	TRBJ2-7	TRBD1	CASSRQGAQNSYEQYF
TRBV6-4	TRBJ2-2	NA	CASSPGHTTGELFF
TRBV5-1	TRBJ1-4	NA	CASSTGTTNEKLFF
TRBV30	TRBJ2-2	TRBD1	CAWSSWTGGSGELFF
TRBV28	TRBJ1-2	NA	CASSLRLGGGYTF
TRBV15	TRBJ1-5	NA	CATSSSRPYSNQPQHF
TRBV30	TRBJ1-1	NA	CAYNRETEAFF
TRBV29-1	TRBJ1-1	TRBD1	CSVESNRGTEAFF
TRBV9	TRBJ1-3	NA	CASSASSPAAGNTIYF
TRBV18	TRBJ1-1	NA	CASSPASNTEAFF
TRBV2	TRBJ1-2	TRBD1	CASSETGGFSGYTF
TRBV6-2/TRBV6-3	TRBJ2-7	NA	CASSKPGRPRNF
TRBV11-2	TRBJ2-7	NA	CASRRIRKQGRGEQYF
TRBV12-5	TRBJ2-5	NA	CASGMRSETQYF